The sequence of this TCR beta chain was determined in a study of shared clonotypes between healthy human individuals. This clone was recorded only once. The identical CDR3 is also encoded by other nucleotide sequences in the sample. The CDR3 runs 15 residues. V gave up 3 bases and J gave up 3 bases; unmatched junction bases: 1. Germline-derived CDR1 and CDR2 are SEHNR and FQNEAQ (reference sequence). The naive CD8 subset, CD45RO-negative cells positively selected for CCR7, excluded terminally differentiated effector memory CD45RA+ cells. TCRdb keeps only in-frame clones here, not all; method: immunoSEQ multiplex PCR. The table shows around 2.1 million clones, with 93% occurring only once.

Sequenced material: naive CD8+ T cells from PBMCs. The source is a man between 18 and 35 years old in good health. Some clones in this sample may be carry-over from other donors' samples. The chain couples TRBV7-9 to TRBJ2-1, with 11 bases identical to TRBD2. The DNA for the CDR3 is TGTGCCAGCAGCTTGGGACTAGCGGTCTACAATGAGCAGTTCTTC. It yields the protein CASSLGLAVYNEQFF.